This T cell receptor beta chain is from a study of vaccination and CD4 T cells after COVID-19. Study details: Two of the convalescents were Hispanic, and convalescents were six males and four females.

With the Oncomine TCR Beta short-read assay, DNA from cultured CD4+ T cells was sequenced. The template was genomic DNA from cultured CD4+ T cells. TCRdb re-analysed the PCR reads in MiXCR, keeping a single row per CDR3 protein. The data show some 12,000 distinct CDR3 sequences, with 30% seen just once and 20% to 25% held by the top ten. For this clonotype: The antigen remains unidentified.

The CDR3 sequence is 15 residues long. V was clipped by 0 bases and J by 0 bases, with 7 bases between them. The germline gives CDR1 SGHTS, CDR2 YDEGEE. Stated treatment: approximately 10-day PBMC culture with coronavirus spike peptide pools or control peptides (ViraFEST assay). Input material: cultured CD4+ T cells from blood. This clonotype was sampled from a human donor with COVID-19. The rearrangement joins TRBV5-8 to TRBJ1-5; D is uncertain. Here the CDR3 reads CASSLGSASNQPQHF. The CDR3 DNA follows: TGTGCCAGCAGCTTGGGGTCGGCTAGCAATCAGCCCCAGCATTTT.